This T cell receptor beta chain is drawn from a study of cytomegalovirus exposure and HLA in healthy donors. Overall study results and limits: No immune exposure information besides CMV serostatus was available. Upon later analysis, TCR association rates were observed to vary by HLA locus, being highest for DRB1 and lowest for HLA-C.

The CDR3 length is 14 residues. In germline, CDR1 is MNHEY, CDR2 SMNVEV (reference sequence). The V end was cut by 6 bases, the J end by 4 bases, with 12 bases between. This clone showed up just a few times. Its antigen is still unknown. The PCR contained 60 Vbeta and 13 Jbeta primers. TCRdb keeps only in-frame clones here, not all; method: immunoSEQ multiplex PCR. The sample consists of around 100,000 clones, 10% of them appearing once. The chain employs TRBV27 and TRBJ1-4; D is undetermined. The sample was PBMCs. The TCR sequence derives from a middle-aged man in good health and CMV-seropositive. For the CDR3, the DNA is TGTGCCAGCAGCAACCCGGGTATTAATGAAAAACTGTTTTTT. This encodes CASSNPGINEKLFF.